Listed here are 29 T cell receptor beta chains from one sample, sequenced in a study of blood T cell repertoires in COVID-19. TCRdb's table, derived via immunoSEQ multiplex PCR, lists solely in-frame clones and lacks some. The sample holds roughly 150,000 clones, approximately 75% seen once. Specimen: peripheral blood. The source of these receptors is a human donor in a cohort sampled during active COVID-19.

The rearrangement uses TRBV7-9 and TRBJ2-5; D may be TRBD2 (6 bases). The length of the CDR3 is 14 residues. The germline V gene has CDR1 SEHNR and CDR2 FQNEAQ (reference sequence). V was clipped by 7 bases and J by 5 bases, with 17 bases between them. The CDR3 DNA reads as TGTGCCAGCAACCGCAGGGACTGGGGTGAGACCCAGTACTTC. Amino acid sequence: CASNRRDWGETQYF.

This chain links TRBV10-3 with TRBJ2-6; D remains unclear. CDR3 length: 14 amino acids. Trimming pared 6 bases from V and 1 base from J, leaving 7 bases between. The germline gives CDR1 ENHRY, CDR2 SYGVKD. CDR3: CAISDKSGANVLTF. Written as DNA, the CDR3 is TGTGCCATCAGCGACAAGTCTGGGGCCAACGTCCTGACTTTC.

The chain is built from TRBV10-3 and TRBJ2-1; 10 bases match TRBD1. The germline V gene encodes CDR1 ENHRY and CDR2 SYGVKD. The CDR3 length is 17 residues. Trimming at V came to 0 bases and at J to 8 bases, leaving 10 bases not matched to a gene. The CDR3 coding sequence is TGTGCCATCAGTGAGTCGATTGGGACAGGGGAGTCGGATGAGCAGTTCTTC. This codes for CAISESIGTGESDEQFF.

V and J are TRBV7-6 and TRBJ1-6; 8 bases fit TRBD1. J lost 7 bases, V lost 1 base, and 9 bases had no gene match. CDR1 and CDR2 (germline): SGHVS, FNYEAQ. The CDR3 loop spans 17 amino acids. CDR3 sequence (DNA): TGTGCCAGCAGCTTAGGAACCCGACAGGGGTTGAATTCACCCCTCCACTTT. Translated: CASSLGTRQGLNSPLHF.

The chain is built from TRBV18 and TRBJ2-3; 7 positions agree with TRBD2. With 3 bases clipped from V and 3 bases from J, the junction kept 6 bases outside the gene matches. CDR3 length: 15 amino acids. In germline, CDR1 is KGHSH, CDR2 LQKENI. The CDR3 DNA is TGTGCCAGCTCACCCGGACTAGAGCGGACAGATACGCAGTATTTT. It codes for CASSPGLERTDTQYF.

This clone was observed once. The chain employs TRBV7-6 and TRBJ1-3; a possible D gene is TRBD1 (6 bases). The CDR3 consists of 16 residues. V was trimmed by 5 bases and J by 1 base, leaving 15 bases between them. Germline CDR1 and CDR2: SGHVS and FNYEAQ. The CDR3 loop reads CASSKTPQGSGNTIYF. The DNA for the CDR3 is TGTGCCAGCAGCAAGACTCCTCAGGGGTCTGGAAACACCATATATTTT. Full variable domain (rest looked up from reference TRBV7-6 and TRBJ1-3): GAGVSQSPRYKVTKRGQDVALRCDPISGHVSLYWYRQALGQGPEFLTYFNYEAQQDKSGLPNDRFSAERPEGSISTLTIQRTEQRDSAMYRCASSKTPQGSGNTIYFGEGSWLTVV.

The V and J genes are TRBV29-1 and TRBJ2-4; unclear D gene. Germline CDR1 and CDR2: SQVTM and ANQGSEA. There are 13 residues in the CDR3. Trimming took 4 bases from V and 2 from J, leaving 9 bases between them. The CDR3 nucleotides read TGCAGCGTTGGTCCCGGGTCCAAAAACATTCAGTACTTC. As protein: CSVGPGSKNIQYF.

The chain couples TRBV15 to TRBJ2-5; possibly TRBD1 for D (6 bases). The V end was cut by 3 bases, the J end by 5 bases, with 13 bases between. CDR1 LNHNV and CDR2 YYDKDF come from the germline V gene (reference sequence). The CDR3 covers 14 residues. The CDR3 here is CATSRAGVRETQYF. CDR3 sequence (DNA): TGTGCCACCAGCAGGGCAGGGGTCCGGGAGACCCAGTACTTC. The full variable domain, its missing parts supplied by reference TRBV15 and TRBJ2-5, is DAMVIQNPRYQVTQFGKPVTLSCSQTLNHNVMYWYQQKSSQAPKLLFHYYDKDFNNEADTPDNFQSRRPNTSFCFLDIRSPGLGDTAMYLCATSRAGVRETQYFGPGTRLLVL.

V gene TRBV12-3 or TRBV12-4 combines with J gene TRBJ2-1; tentatively, D is TRBD2 (6 bases). CDR3 size: 13 residues. The V end lost 7 bases, the J end lost 7 bases, and 14 bases lay between the germline ends. DNA for the CDR3: TGTGCCAGCAATCTAGCCGGGGGAAATGAGCAGTTCTTC. It encodes CASNLAGGNEQFF.

The chain has TRBV28 and TRBJ1-1, with TRBD1 matching 10 bases. J was trimmed by 1 base and V by 6 bases; bases with no gene match: 8. CDR3 length: 16 amino acids. CDR1 and CDR2 (germline): MDHEN, SYDVKM. The CDR3 loop is CASSPTGGPRNTEAFF. DNA of the CDR3: TGTGCCAGCAGCCCGACAGGGGGCCCTCGGAACACTGAAGCTTTCTTT.

The genes are TRBV6-5 and TRBJ2-5; D is unresolved. The germline V and J ends were trimmed by 7 bases and 1 base, with 16 bases remaining between them. The CDR3 runs to 15 residues. Germline-derived CDR1 and CDR2 are MNHEY and SVGAGI. Written as DNA, the CDR3 is TGTGCCAGCATGCCTGGAATGCGGTTCCAAGAGACCCAGTACTTC. This sequence encodes CASMPGMRFQETQYF.

Regarding this clone: This is likely a read error, given that the CDR3 carries no conserved phenylalanine or tryptophan at its end. The DNA is left out, because the CDR3 cannot be placed on it with certainty; the CDR3 is given as TCRdb lists it. This chain connects TRBV6-6 to TRBJ2-7; the D call in the table, TRBD2, was not verified against the DNA. CDR1 MNHNY and CDR2 SVGAGI come from the germline V gene (reference sequence). The CDR3 region is 15 residues in length, termini included. The CDR3 sequence: CASSGPEGTSGALSL.

CDR3 nucleotides: TGTGCCAGCAGCTTGGGGGGGGACAGGCGCAATCAGCCCCAGCATTTT. Translating gives CASSLGGDRRNQPQHF. The chain carries TRBV7-6 and TRBJ1-5, with 8 bases lining up with TRBD1. The CDR3 contains 16 residues. CDR1 and CDR2 from the germline V gene are SGHVS and FNYEAQ. V shed 3 bases, J shed 2 bases, and the junction held 6 bases outside the gene matches.

This clone was seen just once. The chain has TRBV7-3 and TRBJ2-1, with 7 bases lining up with TRBD2. V was clipped by 2 bases and J by 3 bases; unmatched bases: 4. The germline gives CDR1 SGHTA, CDR2 FQGTGA. The CDR3 sequence is 15 residues long. This CDR3 is CASSLAGAFYNEQFF. Here the CDR3 DNA reads TGTGCCAGCAGCTTAGCGGGAGCTTTCTACAATGAGCAGTTCTTC.

The V gene is TRBV18, the J gene TRBJ1-1, with 10 bases identical to TRBD1. The V gene's germline CDR1 is KGHSH and CDR2 LQKENI. The V gene end was trimmed by 6 bases and the J gene end by 10 bases; junction bases not matched to a gene: 5. The CDR3 runs to 12 residues. The CDR3 spells CASSGTGAAAFF. As DNA, the CDR3 is TGTGCCAGCTCGGGGACAGGGGCCGCAGCTTTCTTT.

The rearrangement uses TRBV24-1 and TRBJ2-3; weak D call: TRBD1 (6 bases). V was cut by 2 bases and J by 5 bases, with 10 bases left in between. The CDR3 totals 14 residues. In germline, CDR1 is KGHDR, CDR2 SFDVKD. The CDR3 sequence: CATSDSGVGDTQYF. CDR3 bases: TGTGCCACCAGTGATTCAGGGGTTGGAGATACGCAGTATTTT.

This sequence joins TRBV7-9 and TRBJ2-7, with 7 positions matching TRBD2. CDR3 length: 14 residues. In germline, CDR1 is SEHNR, CDR2 FQNEAQ (reference sequence). J was trimmed by 4 bases and V by 0 bases; bases with no gene match: 3. CDR3 bases: TGTGCCAGCAGCTTAGCTGGGGGAGGGTACGAGCAGTACTTC. Translated: CASSLAGGGYEQYF.

This clone was seen more than once but under ten times. The chain employs TRBV6-2 or TRBV6-3 and TRBJ2-1; 9 bases match TRBD2. Germline loops: CDR1 MNHEY, CDR2 SVGEGT. V dropped 5 bases and J dropped 0; count of bases not matched to a gene: 2. The CDR3 runs to 15 residues. Here the CDR3 DNA reads TGTGCCAGCAGTAGCGGGGGGCTCTCCTACAATGAGCAGTTCTTC. Translation: CASSSGGLSYNEQFF.

This clone turned up a few times. The genes are TRBV2 and TRBJ2-7; 13 bases align to TRBD2. The CDR3 has 18 residues. After removal of 4 bases from V and 1 base from J, the junction contained 10 bases not matched to a gene. Germline V gene data show CDR1 as SNHLY and CDR2 as FYNNEI. Here the CDR3 reads CASSGGLAGETGSYEQYF. CDR3 coding DNA: TGTGCCAGCAGTGGTGGACTAGCGGGGGAAACCGGTTCCTACGAGCAGTACTTC.

J is TRBJ2-7 and V is TRBV7-9; TRBD2 might be the D (5 bases). Germline loops: CDR1 SEHNR, CDR2 FQNEAQ (reference sequence). The CDR3 is 13 amino acids. The V end was cut by 7 bases, the J end by 3 bases, with 13 bases between. The CDR3 spells CASTKEDLYEQYF. The CDR3 DNA follows: TGTGCCAGCACCAAGGAGGATCTCTACGAGCAGTACTTC. Full variable domain (remainder filled in from reference TRBV7-9 and TRBJ2-7): DTGVSQNPRHKITKRGQNVTFRCDPISEHNRLYWYRQTLGQGPEFLTYFQNEAQLEKSRLLSDRFSAERPKGSFSTLEIQRTEQGDSAMYLCASTKEDLYEQYFGPGTRLTVT.

The chain links TRBV19 to TRBJ2-7; a weak D match, TRBD2 (7 bases). CDR3 length: 15 amino acids. Germline V lookup: CDR1 LNHDA, CDR2 SQIVND (reference sequence). V lost 3 bases to trimming and J lost 3 bases, with 15 bases between them. This CDR3 is CASSIGAGADYEQYF. The CDR3 coding sequence is TGTGCCAGTAGTATCGGTGCGGGGGCGGACTACGAGCAGTACTTC.

The chain links TRBV5-1 to TRBJ1-2; a possible D gene is TRBD1 (5 bases). There are 13 residues in the CDR3. The V end lost 4 bases, the J end lost 4 bases, and 11 bases lay between the germline ends. Per germline, CDR1 SGHRS and CDR2 YFSETQ. In DNA form, the CDR3 reads TGCGCCAGCAGCGGGGGACTGCCCTATGGCTACACCTTC. The encoded protein is CASSGGLPYGYTF.

The genes are TRBV7-8 and TRBJ1-1, with 8 bases lining up with TRBD1. The CDR3 spans 15 residues. V lost 1 base, J lost 5 bases, and 6 bases stayed unmatched. Germline-derived CDR1 and CDR2 are SGHVS and FQNEAQ. This CDR3 is CASSLGTGRATEAFF. CDR3 coding DNA: TGTGCCAGCAGCTTAGGGACAGGGAGAGCTACTGAAGCTTTCTTT.

The chain has TRBV6-5 and TRBJ1-1; 7 bases line up with TRBD1. The germline gives CDR1 MNHEY, CDR2 SVGAGI. The CDR3 is 12 residues long. The V and J ends lost 6 bases and 4 bases, in that order; junction bases with no gene match: 2. Written as DNA, the CDR3 is TGTGCCAGCAGCAACAGGGGCACTGAAGCTTTCTTT. It specifies CASSNRGTEAFF.

The chain recombines TRBV27 with TRBJ2-3, with 10 bases that match TRBD1. This CDR3 has 17 amino acids. V lost 5 bases, J lost 0 bases, and 8 bases stayed unmatched. The germline V gene encodes CDR1 MNHEY and CDR2 SMNVEV (reference sequence). The CDR3 DNA sequence: TGTGCCAGCAGTCCCAGACAGGGGGCCTATAGCACAGATACGCAGTATTTT. Its translation: CASSPRQGAYSTDTQYF.

This clone is a singleton in its sample. The chain links TRBV4-3 to TRBJ2-7; 8 bases map to TRBD2. In germline, CDR1 is LGHNA, CDR2 YSLEER. This CDR3 comprises 16 residues. V gave up 0 bases and J gave up 4 bases; unmatched junction bases: 8. The CDR3 loop reads CASSQDENSGIYEQYF. CDR3 DNA: TGCGCCAGCAGCCAAGACGAGAATAGCGGGATATACGAGCAGTACTTC.

The gene calls are TRBV27 and TRBJ1-2, with 7 nucleotides matching TRBD1. Per germline, CDR1 MNHEY and CDR2 SMNVEV (reference sequence). V dropped 4 bases and J dropped 3; count of bases not matched to a gene: 8. This CDR3 is built from 15 residues. The CDR3 is CASSSPSRGDYGYTF. The CDR3 DNA reads as TGTGCCAGCAGTTCCCCCAGCAGGGGGGACTATGGCTACACCTTC.

The chain employs TRBV29-1 and TRBJ1-1; 8 positions match TRBD1. This CDR3 region has 15 residues. Germline V CDR1 and CDR2: SQVTM, ANQGSEA. Germline trimming cut 2 bases from V and 2 bases from J; bases unmatched to any gene: 7. Here the CDR3 reads CSVEIYGTGNTEAFF. For the CDR3, the DNA is TGCAGCGTTGAAATATATGGGACAGGAAACACTGAAGCTTTCTTT.

The chain links TRBV5-1 to TRBJ1-1; D may be TRBD1 (5 bases). Germline lookup yields CDR1 SGHRS and CDR2 YFSETQ. Trimming stripped 0 bases from V and 5 bases from J, with 11 bases between. This CDR3 has 14 amino acids. CDR3 residues: CASSLESGGTEAFF. As DNA, the CDR3 is TGCGCCAGCAGCTTGGAATCCGGGGGAACTGAAGCTTTCTTT.